This T cell receptor (beta chain) was profiled in a study of molecular identifiers for immune sequencing clone quantification. Regarding the study as a whole: Single-cell amounts of spiked Jurkat TCR RNA were reportedly detectable among 950,000 to 1,000,000 naive cells. Clones that exceeded 20 RNA copies held over 97% of effector molecules, yet under 1% in naive cells.

Germline lookup yields CDR1 SGHVS and CDR2 FNYEAQ. V lost 4 bases, J lost 0 bases, and 7 bases stayed unmatched. The CDR3 totals 17 residues. This clonotype was seen many times. What it recognizes is unknown. Listed TCR primers and previously described methods were used for bulk TCR libraries. MiXCR, applied by TCRdb to the PCR reads, yields one record per CDR3 protein. The sample holds approximately 630,000 distinct CDR3 sequences, roughly 23% seen once. In the sort, naive CD8 T cells were defined as CD8+CD4-CCR7+CD45RA+. The chain recombines TRBV7-6 with TRBJ2-7; 12 bases line up with TRBD2. Sequenced sample: naive CD8+ T cells from blood, with Jurkat cell RNA spiked in. The subset: FACS-sorted CD8+CD4-CCR7+CD45RA+ naive T cells. The receptor was derived from a human donor in good health. Some libraries in this study had Jurkat cell RNA spiked in. CDR3 residues: CASSYKLAGGLSYEQYF. CDR3 DNA: TGTGCCAGCAGCTATAAGCTAGCGGGAGGGCTCTCCTACGAGCAGTACTTC.